This T cell receptor beta chain was sequenced during a study of T cell changes during pregnancy in multiple sclerosis. Libraries were prepared by immunoSEQ multiplex PCR; TCRdb keeps only in-frame clonotypes and omits some of them. The table has 93,000 or so clones, roughly nine tenths seen once. Trimming at V came to 3 bases and at J to 7 bases, leaving 17 bases not matched to a gene. CDR1 is SGHNT, CDR2 YYREEE, per germline (reference sequence). The CDR3 contains 17 residues. The table lists this clone with a count of one. V gene TRBV5-4 combines with J gene TRBJ2-7, with 9 bases fitting TRBD2. This clonotype originated in a female donor with multiple sclerosis, enrolled in a pregnancy study. This material consisted of peripheral blood, taken after pregnancy. CDR3 DNA sequence: TGTGCCAGCAGCTCCGGACTGCGGACTAGCGAGAAGGGAGAGCAGTACTTC. Protein: CASSSGLRTSEKGEQYF.